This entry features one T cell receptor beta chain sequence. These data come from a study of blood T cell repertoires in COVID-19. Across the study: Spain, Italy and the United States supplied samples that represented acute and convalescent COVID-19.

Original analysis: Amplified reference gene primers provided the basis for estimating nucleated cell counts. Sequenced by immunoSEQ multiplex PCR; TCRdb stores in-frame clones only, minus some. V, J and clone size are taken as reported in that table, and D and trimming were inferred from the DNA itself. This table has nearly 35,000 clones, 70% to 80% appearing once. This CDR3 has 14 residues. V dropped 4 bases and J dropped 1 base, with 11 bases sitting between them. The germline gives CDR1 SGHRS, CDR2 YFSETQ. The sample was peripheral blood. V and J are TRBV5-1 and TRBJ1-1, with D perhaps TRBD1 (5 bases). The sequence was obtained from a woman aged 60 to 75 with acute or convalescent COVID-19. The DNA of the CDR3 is TGCGCCAGCAGCCCAGGACAAGAGAACACTGAAGCTTTCTTT. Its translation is CASSPGQENTEAFF.